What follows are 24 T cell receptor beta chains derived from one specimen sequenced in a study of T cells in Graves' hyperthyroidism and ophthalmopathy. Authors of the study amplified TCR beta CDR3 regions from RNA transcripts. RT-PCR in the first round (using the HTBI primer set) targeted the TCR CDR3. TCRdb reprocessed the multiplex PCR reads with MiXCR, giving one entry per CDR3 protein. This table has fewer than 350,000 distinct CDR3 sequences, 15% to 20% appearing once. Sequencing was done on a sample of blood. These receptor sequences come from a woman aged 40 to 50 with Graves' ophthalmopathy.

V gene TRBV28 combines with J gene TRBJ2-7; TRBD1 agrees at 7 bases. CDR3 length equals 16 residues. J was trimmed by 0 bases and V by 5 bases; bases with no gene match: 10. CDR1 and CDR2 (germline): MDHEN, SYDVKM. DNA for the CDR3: TGTGCCAGCAGTACCCGGACAGGCCTGGGCTCCTACGAGCAGTACTTC. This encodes CASSTRTGLGSYEQYF.

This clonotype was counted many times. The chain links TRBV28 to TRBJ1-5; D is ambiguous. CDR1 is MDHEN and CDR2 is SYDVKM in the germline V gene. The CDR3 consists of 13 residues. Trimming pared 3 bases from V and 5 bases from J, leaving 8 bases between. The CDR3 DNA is TGTGCCAGCAGTTTCGTTAAGGATCAGCCCCAGCATTTT. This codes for CASSFVKDQPQHF.

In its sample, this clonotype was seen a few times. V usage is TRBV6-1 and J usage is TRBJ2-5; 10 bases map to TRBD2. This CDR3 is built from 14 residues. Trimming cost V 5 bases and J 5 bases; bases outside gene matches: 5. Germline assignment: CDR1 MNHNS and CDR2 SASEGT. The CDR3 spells CASSTGLADETQYF. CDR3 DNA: TGTGCCAGCAGTACCGGACTAGCGGATGAGACCCAGTACTTC.

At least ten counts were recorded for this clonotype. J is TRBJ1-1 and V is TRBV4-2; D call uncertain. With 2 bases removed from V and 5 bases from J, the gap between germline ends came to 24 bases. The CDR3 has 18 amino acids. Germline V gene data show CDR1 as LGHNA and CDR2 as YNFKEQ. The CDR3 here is CASSQHFSEVFKGTEAFF. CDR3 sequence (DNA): TGTGCCAGCAGCCAACACTTTTCGGAAGTCTTCAAAGGAACTGAAGCTTTCTTT.

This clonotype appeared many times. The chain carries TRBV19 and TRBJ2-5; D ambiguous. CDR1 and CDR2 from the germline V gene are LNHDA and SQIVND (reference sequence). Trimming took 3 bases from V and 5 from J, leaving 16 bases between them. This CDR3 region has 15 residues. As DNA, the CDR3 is TGTGCCAGTAGTATTGCAGAAGGACGTCCGGAGACCCAGTACTTC. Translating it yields CASSIAEGRPETQYF.

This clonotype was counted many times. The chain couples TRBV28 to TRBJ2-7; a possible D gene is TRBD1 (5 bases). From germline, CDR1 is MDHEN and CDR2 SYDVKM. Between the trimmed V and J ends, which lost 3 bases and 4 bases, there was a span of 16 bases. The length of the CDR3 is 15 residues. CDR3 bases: TGTGCCAGCAGTTTCGGTCCAGGGTCAGATTACGAGCAGTACTTC. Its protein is CASSFGPGSDYEQYF. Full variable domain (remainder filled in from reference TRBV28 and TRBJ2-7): DVKVTQSSRYLVKRTGEKVFLECVQDMDHENMFWYRQDPGLGLRLIYFSYDVKMKEKGDIPEGYSVSREKKERFSLILESASTNQTSMYLCASSFGPGSDYEQYFGPGTRLTVT.

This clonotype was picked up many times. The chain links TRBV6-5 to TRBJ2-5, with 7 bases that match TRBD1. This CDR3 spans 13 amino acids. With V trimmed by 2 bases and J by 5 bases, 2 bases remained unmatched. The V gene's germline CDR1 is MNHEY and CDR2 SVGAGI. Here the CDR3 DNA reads TGTGCCAGCAGTTACAGGGGGCATGAGACCCAGTACTTC. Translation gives CASSYRGHETQYF.

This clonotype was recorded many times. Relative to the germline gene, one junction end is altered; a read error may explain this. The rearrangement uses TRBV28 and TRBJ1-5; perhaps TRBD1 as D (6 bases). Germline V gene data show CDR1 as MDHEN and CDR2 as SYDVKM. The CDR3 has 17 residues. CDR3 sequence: CACSSRFRGASNQPQHF. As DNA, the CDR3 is TGTGCCTGCAGTTCCCGTTTCCGGGGGGCGAGCAATCAGCCCCAGCATTTT.

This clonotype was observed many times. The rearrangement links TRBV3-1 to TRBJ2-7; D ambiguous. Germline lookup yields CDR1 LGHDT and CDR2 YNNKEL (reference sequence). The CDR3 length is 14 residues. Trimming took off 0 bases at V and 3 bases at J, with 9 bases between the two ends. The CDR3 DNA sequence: TGTGCCAGCAGCCAAGAGGGCAGGATCTACGAGCAGTACTTC. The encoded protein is CASSQEGRIYEQYF.

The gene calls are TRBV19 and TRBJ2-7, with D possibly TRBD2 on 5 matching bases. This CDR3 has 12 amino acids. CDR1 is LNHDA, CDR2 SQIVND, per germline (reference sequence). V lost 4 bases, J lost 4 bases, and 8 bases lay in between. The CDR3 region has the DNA TGTGCCAGTAGTAAGACGGGGTACGAGCAGTACTTC. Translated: CASSKTGYEQYF.

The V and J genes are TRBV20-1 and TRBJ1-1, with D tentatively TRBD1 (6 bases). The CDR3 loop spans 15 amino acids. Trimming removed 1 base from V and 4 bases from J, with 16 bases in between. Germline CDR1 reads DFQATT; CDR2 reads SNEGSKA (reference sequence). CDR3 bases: TGCAGTGCTAGAGGGGGGGCTTCGAGTGGCACTGAAGCTTTCTTT. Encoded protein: CSARGGASSGTEAFF.

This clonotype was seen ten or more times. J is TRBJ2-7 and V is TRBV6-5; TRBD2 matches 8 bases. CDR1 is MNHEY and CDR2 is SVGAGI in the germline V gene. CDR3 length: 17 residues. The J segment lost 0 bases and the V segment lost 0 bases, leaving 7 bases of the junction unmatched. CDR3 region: CASSYSTSGTSSYEQYF. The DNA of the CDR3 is TGTGCCAGCAGTTACTCGACTTCCGGGACTAGCTCCTACGAGCAGTACTTC.

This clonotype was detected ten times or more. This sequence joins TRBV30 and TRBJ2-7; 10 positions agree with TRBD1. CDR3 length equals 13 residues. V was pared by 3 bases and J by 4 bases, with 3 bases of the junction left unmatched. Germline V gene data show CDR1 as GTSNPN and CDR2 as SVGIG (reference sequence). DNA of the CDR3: TGTGCCTGGAGGACAGGGGGCTTATACGAGCAGTACTTC. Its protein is CAWRTGGLYEQYF.

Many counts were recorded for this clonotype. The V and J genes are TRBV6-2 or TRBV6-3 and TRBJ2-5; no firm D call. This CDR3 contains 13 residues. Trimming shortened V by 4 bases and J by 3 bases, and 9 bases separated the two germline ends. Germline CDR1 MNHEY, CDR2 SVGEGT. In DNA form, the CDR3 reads TGTGCCAGCAGTTTTGGGATGAAAGAGACCCAGTACTTC. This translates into CASSFGMKETQYF.

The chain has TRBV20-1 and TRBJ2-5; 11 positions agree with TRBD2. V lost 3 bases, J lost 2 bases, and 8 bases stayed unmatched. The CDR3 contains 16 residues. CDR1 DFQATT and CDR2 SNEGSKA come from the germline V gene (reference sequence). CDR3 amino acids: CSARPVGTSGQETQYF. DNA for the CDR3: TGCAGTGCTAGGCCAGTTGGGACTAGCGGACAAGAGACCCAGTACTTC.

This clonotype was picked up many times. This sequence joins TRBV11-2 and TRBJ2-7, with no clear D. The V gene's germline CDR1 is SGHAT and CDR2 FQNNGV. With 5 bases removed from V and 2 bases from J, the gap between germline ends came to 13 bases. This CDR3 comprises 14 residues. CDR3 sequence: CASSPSVRPYEQYF. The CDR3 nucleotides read TGTGCCAGCAGCCCCAGCGTGCGCCCCTACGAGCAGTACTTC.

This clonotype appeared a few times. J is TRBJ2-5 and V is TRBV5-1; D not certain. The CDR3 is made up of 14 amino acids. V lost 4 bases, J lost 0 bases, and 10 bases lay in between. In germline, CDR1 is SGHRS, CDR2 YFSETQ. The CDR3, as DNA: TGCGCCAGCAGCGTGGGGTGGGACCAAGAGACCCAGTACTTC. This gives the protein CASSVGWDQETQYF.

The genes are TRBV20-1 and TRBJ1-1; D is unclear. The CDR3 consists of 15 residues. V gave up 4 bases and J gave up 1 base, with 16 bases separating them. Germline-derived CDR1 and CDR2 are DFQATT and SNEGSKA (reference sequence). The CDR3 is CSAIGMREGNTEAFF. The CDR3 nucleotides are TGCAGTGCTATAGGCATGCGGGAGGGGAACACTGAAGCTTTCTTT.

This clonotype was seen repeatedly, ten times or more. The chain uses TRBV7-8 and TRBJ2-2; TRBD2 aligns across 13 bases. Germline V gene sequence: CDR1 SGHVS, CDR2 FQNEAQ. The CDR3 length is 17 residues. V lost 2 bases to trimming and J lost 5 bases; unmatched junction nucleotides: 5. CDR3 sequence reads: CASSLRQLAGGTGELFF. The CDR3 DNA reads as TGTGCCAGCAGCTTACGACAACTAGCGGGAGGGACCGGGGAGCTGTTTTTT. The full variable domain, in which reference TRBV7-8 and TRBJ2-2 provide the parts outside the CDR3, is GAGVSQSPRYKVAKRGQDVALRCDPISGHVSLFWYQQALGQGPEFLTYFQNEAQLDKSGLPSDRFFAERPEGSVSTLKIQRTQQEDSAVYLCASSLRQLAGGTGELFFGEGSRLTVL.

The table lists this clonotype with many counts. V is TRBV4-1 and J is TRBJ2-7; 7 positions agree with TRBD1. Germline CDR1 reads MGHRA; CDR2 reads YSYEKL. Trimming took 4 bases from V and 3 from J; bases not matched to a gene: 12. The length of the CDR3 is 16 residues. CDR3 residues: CASSRLHPTGNYEQYF. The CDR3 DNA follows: TGCGCCAGCAGCCGCTTACACCCGACAGGGAACTACGAGCAGTACTTC.

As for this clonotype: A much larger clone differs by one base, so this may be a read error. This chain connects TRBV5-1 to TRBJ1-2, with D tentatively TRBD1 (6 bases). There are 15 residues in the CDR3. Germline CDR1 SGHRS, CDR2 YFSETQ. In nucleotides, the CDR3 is TGCGTCAGCAGCCCACGCGGGGGGCCCCGCTATGGCTACACCTTC. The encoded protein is CVSSPRGGPRYGYTF.

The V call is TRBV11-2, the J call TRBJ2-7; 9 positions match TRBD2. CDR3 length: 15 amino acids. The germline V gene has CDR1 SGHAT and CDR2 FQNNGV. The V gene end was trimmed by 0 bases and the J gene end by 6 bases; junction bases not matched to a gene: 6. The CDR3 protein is CASSLDGGRVFEQYF. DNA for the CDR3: TGTGCCAGCAGCTTAGATGGCGGGAGGGTCTTCGAGCAGTACTTC.

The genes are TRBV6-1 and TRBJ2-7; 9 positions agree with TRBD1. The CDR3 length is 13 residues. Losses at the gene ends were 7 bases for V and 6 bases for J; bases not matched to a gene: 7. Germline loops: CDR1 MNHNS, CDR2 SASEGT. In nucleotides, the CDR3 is TGTGCCAGCAATGCCGGGACAGGGACCGAGCAGTACTTC. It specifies CASNAGTGTEQYF.

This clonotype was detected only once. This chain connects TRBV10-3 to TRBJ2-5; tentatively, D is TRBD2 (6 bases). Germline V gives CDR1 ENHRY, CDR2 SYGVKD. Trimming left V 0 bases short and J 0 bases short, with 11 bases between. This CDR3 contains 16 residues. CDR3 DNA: TGTGCCATCAGTGAGTCCCCTCTAGCGAACCAAGAGACCCAGTACTTC. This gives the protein CAISESPLANQETQYF.